A single sample is the source of the 31 T cell receptor beta chains below, sequenced in a study of breast tumors, draining lymph nodes, adjacent tissues. MiXCR was run by TCRdb on the multiplex PCR reads, yielding one entry per CDR3 protein. The sample holds approximately 230,000 distinct CDR3 sequences; less than 35% are singletons and the top ten take approximately 3.3%. Axillary draining lymph nodes of breast cancer patients supplied the node samples. The sample comprised axillary lymph node tissue. All receptors derive from a female donor with breast cancer. Some clones in this sample may be carry-over from other donors' samples.

In this sample, this clonotype turned up once. J is TRBJ2-3 and V is TRBV12-3 or TRBV12-4; D perhaps matches TRBD2 (6 bases). Trimming removed 6 bases from V and 1 base from J, with 14 bases in between. This CDR3 contains 15 residues. The CDR3 DNA is TGTGCCAGCAGCAGGACCGCTAGCGGCACAGATACGCAGTATTTT. Its translation: CASSRTASGTDTQYF.

CDR3 region: CASTRGATDTQYF. DNA of the CDR3: TGTGCCAGCACCCGGGGTGCCACAGATACGCAGTATTTT. This chain joins TRBV6-2 or TRBV6-3 and TRBJ2-3; D might be TRBD2 (5 bases). The V gene's germline CDR1 is MNHEY and CDR2 SVGEGT. With 7 bases removed from V and 2 bases from J, the gap between germline ends came to 10 bases. The CDR3 extends over 13 amino acids.

Worth noting for this clonotype: The CDR3 ends on some other residue instead of the conserved phenylalanine or tryptophan, so this is likely a read error. Because the CDR3's place on the DNA is in doubt, the DNA is left out and the CDR3 is given as listed by TCRdb. This chain uses TRBV20-1 with TRBJ1-1; the D segment call TRBD1 is taken from the table without a DNA check. The CDR3 sequence runs 8 residues, both termini included. The germline V gene has CDR1 DFQATT and CDR2 SNEGSKA (reference sequence). Here the CDR3 reads CSARSQGV.

This clonotype has at least ten counts. The chain combines TRBV24-1 with TRBJ2-3, with D possibly TRBD1 on 6 matching bases. CDR1 and CDR2 from the germline V gene are KGHDR and SFDVKD. The CDR3 sequence is 15 residues long. V was cut by 3 bases and J by 2 bases, with 11 bases left in between. This CDR3 reads CATSDPGQITDTQYF. CDR3 sequence (DNA): TGTGCCACCAGTGATCCAGGACAGATCACAGATACGCAGTATTTT.

This clonotype was seen many times. This chain joins TRBV6-6 and TRBJ1-3; the D is unclear. Trimming cost V 7 bases and J 0 bases, with 4 bases left between them. The V gene's germline CDR1 is MNHNY and CDR2 SVGAGI (reference sequence). The CDR3 sequence is 12 residues long. CDR3 residues: CASMSSGNTIYF. The CDR3 coding sequence is TGTGCCAGCATGAGCTCTGGAAACACCATATATTTT.

This clonotype was recorded at least ten times. V is TRBV19 and J is TRBJ1-2; no definite D call. The germline gives CDR1 LNHDA, CDR2 SQIVND (reference sequence). The ends were cut back, 7 bases at V and 6 bases at J, with 12 bases in the middle. The CDR3 totals 12 residues. CDR3 loop: CASTDDMDGYTF. As DNA, the CDR3 is TGTGCCAGTACTGACGACATGGATGGCTACACCTTC.

This clonotype was found many times. The V gene is TRBV2, the J gene TRBJ2-1, with TRBD1 matching 7 bases. V trimming: 7 bases; J trimming: 4 bases; junction bases outside the gene matches: 10. CDR1 SNHLY and CDR2 FYNNEI come from the germline V gene. This CDR3 has 15 residues. DNA for the CDR3: TGTGCCAGCACCCAGGGACAGTTTGGTTACAATGAGCAGTTCTTC. Protein product: CASTQGQFGYNEQFF.

The sample holds a few counts of this clonotype. The CDR3 region is CASSSAWGPRTSGNTIYF. The CDR3 DNA is TGTGCCAGCAGTTCCGCGTGGGGCCCTAGGACTTCTGGAAACACCATATATTTT. This rearrangement joins TRBV28 to TRBJ1-3; a weak D match, TRBD1 (5 bases). The germline CDR1 and CDR2 sequences are MDHEN and SYDVKM. The length of the CDR3 is 18 residues. The germline V and J ends were trimmed by 4 bases and 1 base, with 20 bases remaining between them. Filled out from reference TRBV28 and TRBJ1-3, the complete variable domain reads DVKVTQSSRYLVKRTGEKVFLECVQDMDHENMFWYRQDPGLGLRLIYFSYDVKMKEKGDIPEGYSVSREKKERFSLILESASTNQTSMYLCASSSAWGPRTSGNTIYFGEGSWLTVV.

The chain carries TRBV7-2 and TRBJ1-2, with 10 bases identical to TRBD1. Unmatched junction bases numbered 6, after V lost 3 bases and J lost 8 bases. The CDR3 extends over 14 amino acids. The germline V gene encodes CDR1 SGHTA and CDR2 FQGNSA. The CDR3 loop reads CASSFSGQGEGYTF. The DNA for the CDR3 is TGTGCCAGCAGCTTCTCCGGACAGGGGGAAGGCTACACCTTC.

Details on this clonotype: This could be a read error, since a much larger clone is one nucleotide away. The chain uses TRBV5-8 and TRBJ1-2; weak D call: TRBD1 (6 bases). V dropped 4 bases and J dropped 4 bases, with 11 bases sitting between them. CDR3 length equals 13 residues. Germline V lookup: CDR1 SGHTS, CDR2 YDEGEE. The CDR3 region is CASSLRTAYGYTF. For the CDR3, the DNA is TGTGCCAGCAGCCTACGGACAGCCTATGGCTACACCTTC.

With regard to this clonotype: Mismatch with germline at one junction end may stem from a read error. The chain links TRBV12-3 or TRBV12-4 to TRBJ1-4; D gene unclear. CDR3 length: 16 residues. CDR3 in DNA: TGTGCCAGCAGTTTAGGTTACAGTGGAGGGTTAGGAAAACCGTTTTTT. Protein sequence: CASSLGYSGGLGKPFF.

Details on this clonotype: The final CDR3 position lacks the conserved phenylalanine or tryptophan, pointing to a likely read error. The limits of the CDR3 on the DNA are not certain, so only TCRdb's listed CDR3 is given. The rearrangement joins TRBV6-5 to TRBJ2-5; the table's D call, TRBD2, was not checked against the DNA. The CDR3 extends over 9 residues, inclusive of both ends. CDR1 and CDR2 (germline): MNHEY, SVGAGI. The CDR3: CASSYLGTS.

This chain connects TRBV19 to TRBJ2-3; D gene ambiguous. The germline V gene has CDR1 LNHDA and CDR2 SQIVND (reference sequence). This CDR3 comprises 15 residues. The V gene lost 3 bases and the J gene lost 0 bases, with 10 bases spanning the gap. CDR3 amino acids: CASSIGPSSTDTQYF. The CDR3 DNA reads TGTGCCAGTAGTATCGGTCCTTCTAGCACAGATACGCAGTATTTT.

The table lists this clonotype with many counts. The V gene is TRBV6-1, the J gene TRBJ2-1; D remains unclear. The germline gives CDR1 MNHNS, CDR2 SASEGT. Trimming took off 6 bases at V and 3 bases at J, with 9 bases between the two ends. The CDR3 loop spans 13 amino acids. The CDR3 DNA reads as TGTGCCAGCAGGGACGGCGGCTACAATGAGCAGTTCTTC. Amino acids: CASRDGGYNEQFF.

This clonotype was detected many times. This chain joins TRBV20-1 and TRBJ2-5, with 12 bases aligning to TRBD2. The CDR3 has 16 amino acids. The germline gives CDR1 DFQATT, CDR2 SNEGSKA (reference sequence). Trimming removed 5 bases from V and 5 bases from J; junction bases left unmatched: 12. The CDR3 nucleotides read TGCAGTGCTGGGACTAGCGGGTGGTCCGGCCAGGAGACCCAGTACTTC. Translating it yields CSAGTSGWSGQETQYF.

In this sample, this clonotype turned up many times. The chain combines TRBV2 with TRBJ2-3, with 12 bases that match TRBD2. The CDR3 runs 14 residues. CDR1 and CDR2 from the germline V gene are SNHLY and FYNNEI. The ends lost 2 bases at V and 14 bases at J; junction bases unmatched: 8. The CDR3 region is CASSESLAGGIGYF. The CDR3, as DNA: TGTGCCAGCAGTGAAAGTCTAGCGGGAGGGATTGGGTATTTT.

This clonotype appeared many times. The CDR3 sequence is CASSPYDASTNEQFF. DNA for the CDR3: TGTGCCAGTAGCCCTTATGACGCCTCTACCAATGAGCAGTTCTTC. The rearrangement uses TRBV19 and TRBJ2-1; D is ambiguous. The CDR3 has 15 residues. Germline V lookup: CDR1 LNHDA, CDR2 SQIVND (reference sequence). The V gene lost 6 bases and the J gene lost 6 bases, with 18 bases spanning the gap. Full variable domain (remainder filled in from reference TRBV19 and TRBJ2-1): DGGITQSPKYLFRKEGQNVTLSCEQNLNHDAMYWYRQDPGQGLRLIYYSQIVNDFQKGDIAEGYSVSREKKESFPLTVTSAQKNPTAFYLCASSPYDASTNEQFFGPGTRLTVL.

J is TRBJ2-5 and V is TRBV6-2 or TRBV6-3; D may be TRBD2 (6 bases). The CDR3 covers 16 residues. Germline CDR1 MNHEY, CDR2 SVGEGT. The germline V and J ends were trimmed by 0 bases and 5 bases, with 16 bases remaining between them. CDR3: CASSYSFGVGGETQYF. The CDR3 nucleotides read TGTGCCAGCAGTTACTCGTTCGGAGTTGGAGGGGAGACCCAGTACTTC.

This clonotype showed up many times. This chain joins TRBV27 and TRBJ2-1; TRBD1 matches at 8 bases. The CDR3 spans 13 residues. Trimming at V came to 6 bases and at J to 7 bases, leaving 5 bases not matched to a gene. Germline V lookup: CDR1 MNHEY, CDR2 SMNVEV (reference sequence). The CDR3 region is CASSARTGNEQFF. The CDR3 DNA reads as TGTGCCAGCAGCGCCCGGACAGGGAATGAGCAGTTCTTC.

A few counts support this clonotype. The V gene is TRBV4-1, the J gene TRBJ1-2, with TRBD1 as a possible D gene (5 bases). The CDR3 totals 15 residues. Deletions cut 4 bases from V and 3 bases from J, with 15 bases between. The germline CDR1 and CDR2 sequences are MGHRA and YSYEKL. CDR3 sequence reads: CASSPRDHGDYGYTF. CDR3 DNA: TGCGCCAGCAGCCCTAGGGACCACGGGGACTATGGCTACACCTTC.

This clonotype was recorded at least ten times. The V call is TRBV11-2, the J call TRBJ2-7; 7 bases map to TRBD2. Germline loops: CDR1 SGHAT, CDR2 FQNNGV. The CDR3 is 14 residues long. The V gene end was trimmed by 8 bases and the J gene end by 6 bases; junction bases not matched to a gene: 13. CDR3: CASAAGEWYSEQYF. For the CDR3, the DNA is TGTGCCAGCGCGGCGGGGGAGTGGTATAGCGAGCAGTACTTC.

Comment on this clonotype: This may be a read error: a much more frequent sequence differs by one nucleotide. This chain links TRBV12-3 or TRBV12-4 with TRBJ1-3; no firm D call. Trimming left V 8 bases short and J 4 bases short, with 6 bases between. The CDR3 length is 11 residues. The CDR3 here is CASGRGNTIYF. Here the CDR3 DNA reads TGTGCCAGCGGGCGGGGAAACACCATATATTTT.

This clonotype was observed at least ten times. The chain couples TRBV24-1 to TRBJ1-5; D is ambiguous. V lost 4 bases to trimming and J lost 4 bases, with 10 bases between them. This CDR3 has 14 residues. Germline CDR1 and CDR2: KGHDR and SFDVKD. CDR3 protein: CATSDAGPNQPQHF. In nucleotides, the CDR3 is TGTGCCACCAGTGACGCTGGACCAAATCAGCCCCAGCATTTT.

This clonotype occurred once. The chain joins TRBV27 to TRBJ2-7, with TRBD2 identical over 7 bases. Germline assignment: CDR1 MNHEY and CDR2 SMNVEV (reference sequence). The CDR3 extends over 15 amino acids. J lost 0 bases, V lost 8 bases, and 10 bases had no gene match. The CDR3, as DNA: TGTGCCAGCGGTCCCCGGGACTATCGCTCCTACGAGCAGTACTTC. Its protein product is CASGPRDYRSYEQYF.

This clonotype showed up just a few times. A read error may be the cause here, since a much bigger clone is one base away. The CDR3 DNA sequence: TGTGCCGTCAGTGATTCAGGGGATCGCACAGATACGCAGTATTTT. It specifies CAVSDSGDRTDTQYF. The gene calls are TRBV10-3 and TRBJ2-3; possibly TRBD1 for D (6 bases). The germline gives CDR1 ENHRY, CDR2 SYGVKD. The CDR3 runs to 15 residues.

The table lists this clonotype with many counts. The V and J genes are TRBV4-3 and TRBJ1-3, with a tentative D call TRBD1 (5 bases). The germline V gene has CDR1 LGHNA and CDR2 YSLEER. The CDR3 length is 16 residues. Trimming stripped 1 base from V and 0 bases from J, with 10 bases between. Written as DNA, the CDR3 is TGCGCCAGCAGCCAAGCCCTGGACAACTCTGGAAACACCATATATTTT. It translates to CASSQALDNSGNTIYF.

In this sample, this clonotype turned up many times. The genes are TRBV4-1 and TRBJ2-7, with 10 bases identical to TRBD2. V shed 5 bases, J shed 3 bases, and the junction held 4 bases outside the gene matches. The CDR3 contains 14 residues. Germline V gives CDR1 MGHRA, CDR2 YSYEKL. The CDR3 DNA sequence: TGCGCCAGCAGCTGGACTAGCGGTTACTACGAGCAGTACTTC. Translating gives CASSWTSGYYEQYF.

The V and J genes are TRBV13 and TRBJ2-3; D is undetermined. V shed 9 bases and J shed 2 bases, with 21 bases lying between them. Germline V gives CDR1 PRHDT, CDR2 FYEKMQ (reference sequence). This CDR3 region has 16 residues. CDR3 protein: CASQPPLGTYTDTQYF. Written as DNA, the CDR3 is TGTGCCAGTCAACCTCCTCTCGGAACCTACACAGATACGCAGTATTTT. The full variable domain, its missing parts supplied by reference TRBV13 and TRBJ2-3, is AAGVIQSPRHLIKEKRETATLKCYPIPRHDTVYWYQQGPGQDPQFLISFYEKMQSDKGSIPDRFSAQQFSDYHSELNMSSLELGDSALYFCASQPPLGTYTDTQYFGPGTRLTVL.

In this sample, this clonotype turned up many times. The genes are TRBV3-1 and TRBJ1-2; D gene uncertain. The CDR3 has 13 residues. Deletions cut 5 bases from V and 6 bases from J, with 13 bases between. Looked up from germline, CDR1 is LGHDT and CDR2 is YNNKEL (reference sequence). The CDR3 sequence is CASSNTVNHGYTF. The CDR3 DNA reads TGTGCCAGCAGCAACACGGTAAATCATGGCTACACCTTC.

The gene calls are TRBV4-1 and TRBJ2-1, with 10 bases that match TRBD2. The CDR3 runs 18 residues. V gave up 0 bases and J gave up 5 bases; unmatched junction bases: 10. Per germline, CDR1 MGHRA and CDR2 YSYEKL. This CDR3 is CASSQEETGLARNNEQFF. Written as DNA, the CDR3 is TGCGCCAGCAGCCAAGAGGAAACGGGACTAGCGAGAAACAATGAGCAGTTCTTC.

The J gene is TRBJ2-3, the V gene TRBV5-1; TRBD2 is a possible D gene (6 bases). This CDR3 is built from 12 residues. Germline V lookup: CDR1 SGHRS, CDR2 YFSETQ. V lost 8 bases, J lost 5 bases, and 12 bases lay in between. The CDR3 spells CASGTGGDTQYF. CDR3 bases: TGCGCCAGTGGGACCGGGGGAGATACGCAGTATTTT.